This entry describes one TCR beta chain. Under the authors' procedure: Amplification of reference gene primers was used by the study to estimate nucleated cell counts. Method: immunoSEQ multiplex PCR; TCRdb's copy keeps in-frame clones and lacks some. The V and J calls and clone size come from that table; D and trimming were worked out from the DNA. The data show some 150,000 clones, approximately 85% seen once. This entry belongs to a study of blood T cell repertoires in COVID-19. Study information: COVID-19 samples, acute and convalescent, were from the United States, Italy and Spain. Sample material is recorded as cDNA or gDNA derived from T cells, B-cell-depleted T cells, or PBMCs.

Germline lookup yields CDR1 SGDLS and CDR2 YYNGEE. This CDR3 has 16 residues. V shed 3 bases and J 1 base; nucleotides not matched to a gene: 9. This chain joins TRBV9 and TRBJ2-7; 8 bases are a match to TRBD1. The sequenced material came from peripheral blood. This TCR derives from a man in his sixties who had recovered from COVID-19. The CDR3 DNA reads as TGTGCCAGCAGCGCCCAGCCGGGACAGGAGTCCTACGAGCAGTACTTC. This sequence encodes CASSAQPGQESYEQYF.